This TCR beta chain was identified during a study of blood T cell repertoires in COVID-19. Study as a whole: The study drew acute and convalescent COVID-19 samples from the United States, Italy and Spain.

Generated by immunoSEQ multiplex PCR, the TCRdb table keeps only in-frame clones and is missing some. The sample shows 110,000 to 150,000 clones, around 83% of them seen only once. The CDR3 consists of 16 residues. CDR1 is LNHNV and CDR2 is YYDKDF in the germline V gene (reference sequence). Trimming took off 3 bases at V and 6 bases at J, with 18 bases between the two ends. The receptor's source is a human donor in a cohort sampled during active COVID-19. The specimen sequenced was peripheral blood. V and J are TRBV15 and TRBJ2-1, with a possible D match to TRBD1 (6 bases). The CDR3 here is CATSSQRDTYRNEQFF. The CDR3 DNA reads TGTGCCACCAGCAGCCAACGGGACACGTACCGCAATGAGCAGTTCTTC.